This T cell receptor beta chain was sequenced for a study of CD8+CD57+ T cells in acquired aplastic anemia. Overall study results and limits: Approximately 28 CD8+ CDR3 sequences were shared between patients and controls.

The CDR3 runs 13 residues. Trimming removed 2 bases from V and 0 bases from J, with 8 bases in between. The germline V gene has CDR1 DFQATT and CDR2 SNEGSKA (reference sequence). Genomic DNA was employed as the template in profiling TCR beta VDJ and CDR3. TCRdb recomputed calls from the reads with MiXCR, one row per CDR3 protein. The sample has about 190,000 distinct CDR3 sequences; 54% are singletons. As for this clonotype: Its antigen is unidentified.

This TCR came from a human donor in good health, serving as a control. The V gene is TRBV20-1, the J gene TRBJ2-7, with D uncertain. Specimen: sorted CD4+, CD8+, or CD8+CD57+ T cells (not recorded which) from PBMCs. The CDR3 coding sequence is TGCAGTGCTAGATATTTCGGCTCCTACGAGCAGTACTTC. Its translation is CSARYFGSYEQYF.